These T cell receptor beta chains were read from a single sample in a study of cytomegalovirus exposure and HLA in healthy donors. The protocol was immunoSEQ multiplex PCR, while the TCRdb copy is restricted to in-frame clones and leaves out a portion. The sample lists tens of thousands of clones, over 70% occurring once. The sample taken for sequencing was PBMCs. These receptors all stem from a man aged 55 to 70 in good health and CMV-seropositive. Each CDR3 is given with its conserved first and last residue. The order of the fields is D gene, V gene, clone size, CDR3 protein. A D gene is named only where the DNA matches it firmly. A clone size is listed for some rows: how often the clone was seen (once, few, many), or a class if it is expanded.

NA | TRBV2 | NA | CASSGTTYGYTF
NA | TRBV7-2 | NA | CASSLHSVSNTGELFF
NA | TRBV18 | NA | CASSVVGGTEAFF
NA | TRBV21-1 | NA | CASSSPGQGVRSGANVLTF
NA | TRBV6-6 | NA | CASSYRRANTEAFF
NA | TRBV29-1 | few | CSVGRGYSEQFF
NA | TRBV11-3 | NA | CASSFSRGNTIYF
TRBD1 | TRBV5-6 | NA | CASSLAGTGYISSPLHF
TRBD1 | TRBV2 | NA | CASNVLSTGNEKLFF
TRBD1 | TRBV19 | NA | CASSLDRGLSNEQFF
TRBD2 | TRBV9 | NA | CASSVDPSGGITDTQYF
NA | TRBV27 | NA | CASSPAAGSSSYEQYF
NA | TRBV6-5 | NA | CASSYSGSGNSPLHF
NA | TRBV19 | NA | CASSIGGYLNTEAFF
TRBD2 | TRBV11-3 | NA | CASSLSSGRWQFF
TRBD1 | TRBV7-9 | NA | CASSLRQGGGNTEAFF
TRBD1 | TRBV5-6 | few | CASSLKGQGLTNYGYTF
NA | TRBV11-3 | NA | CASSFSGEAGYTF
NA | TRBV11-3 | once | CASSLVSSRETQYF
TRBD1 | TRBV5-1 | NA | CASSRTGTEQYF
TRBD1 | TRBV5-1 | NA | CASRSRDRSSYEQYF
TRBD2 | TRBV7-6 | NA | CASSSQTSGVQETQYF
NA | TRBV7-9 | NA | CASSLALGGVGTDTQYF
TRBD1 | TRBV13 | NA | CASSLAGGRGNTIYF
NA | TRBV27 | NA | CASSLYRERNTEAFF
NA | TRBV7-2 | NA | CASSLTAGDYGYTF
NA | TRBV29-1 | NA | CSVEIFWERADTQYF
NA | TRBV6-6 | NA | CASSYAPGSYEQYF
NA | TRBV5-6 | NA | CASSPEGRPWGYTF
TRBD1 | TRBV6-1 | NA | CASSEGDSLLYGYTF
NA | TRBV6-5 | few | CASTSPGNTEAFF